This TCR beta chain is drawn from a study of identical twins. This clonotype was observed many times. Its antigen is still unknown. Germline assignment: CDR1 SQVTM and CDR2 ANQGSEA. The CDR3 is made up of 15 amino acids. The ends were cut back, 1 base at V and 3 bases at J, with 16 bases in the middle. Template switching added a universal primer site; cDNA carried unique molecular identifiers. TCRdb redid the calling of the 5' RACE reads with MiXCR, one entry per CDR3 protein. Among about 570,000 distinct CDR3 sequences, 7.5% to 10% were seen once, and the ten largest hold under 3.5%. General study findings and limits: Conclusions leaned on cross-sectional statistical analysis and did not track the same donors over time. Beta out-of-frame sequences displayed a weaker excess of sharing between twins. Abundant beta clonotypes from cord blood had fewer insertions, unlike memory repertoires, which showed none.

The sample also formed part of further work on yellow fever vaccine responses in identical twins.

The sequenced sample was PBMCs. This sequence joins TRBV29-1 and TRBJ2-7; either TRBD1 or TRBD2 may supply D (6 bases each). The clonotype comes from a woman between 18 and 29 years old in good health. CDR3 sequence: CSVEAEGEDFYEQYF. DNA for the CDR3: TGCAGCGTTGAAGCGGAGGGGGAAGATTTCTACGAGCAGTACTTC.